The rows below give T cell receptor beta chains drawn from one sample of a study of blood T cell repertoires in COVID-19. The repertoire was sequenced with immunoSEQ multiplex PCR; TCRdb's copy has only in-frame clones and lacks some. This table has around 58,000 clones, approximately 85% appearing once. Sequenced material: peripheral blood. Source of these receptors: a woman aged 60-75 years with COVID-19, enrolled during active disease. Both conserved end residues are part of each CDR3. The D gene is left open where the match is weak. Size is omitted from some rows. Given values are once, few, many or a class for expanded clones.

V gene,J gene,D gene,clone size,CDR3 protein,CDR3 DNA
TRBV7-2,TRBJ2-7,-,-,CASSPTGGVDEQYF,TGTGCCAGCAGCCCCACCGGGGGTGTCGACGAGCAGTACTTC
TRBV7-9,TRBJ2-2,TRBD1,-,CASSLGQGYTGELFF,TGTGCCAGCAGCTTAGGACAGGGATACACCGGGGAGCTGTTTTTT
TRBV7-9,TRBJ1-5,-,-,CASSFGLEPQHF,TGTGCCAGCAGCTTCGGGTTGGAGCCCCAGCATTTT
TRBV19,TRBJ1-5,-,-,CASSWTNQPQHF,TGTGCCAGTAGTTGGACAAATCAGCCCCAGCATTTT
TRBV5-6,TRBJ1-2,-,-,CASSPRTGRGWAGYTF,TGTGCCAGCAGCCCTCGAACAGGGAGGGGATGGGCTGGCTACACCTTC
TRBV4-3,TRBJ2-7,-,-,CASSQVWQGWNEQYF,TGCGCCAGCAGCCAAGTGTGGCAGGGTTGGAACGAGCAGTACTTC
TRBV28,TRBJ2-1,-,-,CASNLSEFF,TGTGCCAGCAACCTTAGCGAGTTCTTC
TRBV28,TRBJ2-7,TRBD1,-,CASSTDRGAYEQYF,TGTGCCAGCAGTACCGACAGGGGTGCCTACGAGCAGTACTTC
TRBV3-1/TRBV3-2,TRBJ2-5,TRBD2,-,CASSQVRLAGHETQYF,TGTGCCAGCAGCCAAGTAAGACTAGCGGGGCATGAGACCCAGTACTTC
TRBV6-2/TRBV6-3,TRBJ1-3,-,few,CASSYGGSTGNTIYF,TGTGCCAGCAGTTACGGAGGGTCCACTGGAAACACCATATATTTT
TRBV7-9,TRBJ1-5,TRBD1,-,CASSLVGGNNQPQHF,TGTGCCAGCAGCTTAGTAGGGGGCAACAATCAGCCCCAGCATTTT
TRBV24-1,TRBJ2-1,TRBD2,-,CATSDSLAGLLDEQFF,TGTGCCACCAGTGATTCCCTAGCGGGGCTGCTCGATGAGCAGTTCTTC
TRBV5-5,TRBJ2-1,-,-,CASSLGPRPYNEQFF,TGTGCCAGCAGCTTGGGGCCCCGTCCCTACAATGAGCAGTTCTTC
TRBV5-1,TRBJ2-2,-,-,CASSISSGWSTGELFF,TGCGCCAGCAGCATATCATCAGGGTGGAGCACCGGGGAGCTGTTTTTT
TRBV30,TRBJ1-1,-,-,CAWMRATNTEAFF,TGTGCCTGGATGAGGGCGACGAACACTGAAGCTTTCTTT
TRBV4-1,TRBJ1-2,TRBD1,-,CASSQDSAGGYGYTF,TGCGCCAGCAGCCAAGATTCCGCAGGGGGTTATGGCTACACCTTC
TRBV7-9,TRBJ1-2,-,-,CASTRTEGAMGGYTF,TGTGCCAGCACCCGGACGGAAGGGGCAATGGGTGGCTACACCTTC
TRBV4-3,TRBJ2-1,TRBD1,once,CASSQDRGTYNEQFF,TGCGCCAGCAGCCAAGACAGGGGGACCTACAATGAGCAGTTCTTC
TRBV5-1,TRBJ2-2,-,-,CASSLKQGGTGELFF,TGCGCCAGCAGCTTGAAACAGGGCGGCACCGGGGAGCTGTTTTTT
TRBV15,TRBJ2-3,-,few,CATSRVRRQGRGDTQYF,TGTGCCACCAGCAGAGTGAGAAGGCAGGGGCGTGGGGATACGCAGTATTTT
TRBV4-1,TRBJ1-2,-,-,CASSQPQGNPRYYGYTF,TGCGCCAGCAGCCAACCACAGGGTAACCCAAGATACTATGGCTACACCTTC
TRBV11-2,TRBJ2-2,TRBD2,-,CASSPRASGIAYTGELFF,TGTGCCAGCAGCCCCCGGGCTAGCGGGATAGCGTACACCGGGGAGCTGTTTTTT
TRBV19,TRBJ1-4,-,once,CASNGQFEKLFF,TGTGCCAGTAACGGACAGTTTGAAAAACTGTTTTTT
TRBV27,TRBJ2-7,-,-,CASSLEGGGIMNEQYF,TGTGCCAGCAGTTTAGAAGGGGGCGGGATAATGAACGAGCAGTACTTC
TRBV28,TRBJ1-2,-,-,CASSLWTTNYGYTF,TGTGCCAGCAGTTTATGGACAACTAACTATGGCTACACCTTC
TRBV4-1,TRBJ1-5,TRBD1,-,CASSQDPGQGNQPQHF,TGCGCCAGCAGCCAAGATCCGGGACAGGGGAATCAGCCCCAGCATTTT
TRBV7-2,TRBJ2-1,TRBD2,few,CASSPRTSGGNEQFF,TGTGCCAGCAGCCCCCGGACTAGCGGGGGCAATGAGCAGTTCTTC
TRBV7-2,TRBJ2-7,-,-,CASSSLSGPYEQYF,TGTGCCAGCAGCTCCCTTAGCGGACCCTACGAGCAGTACTTC
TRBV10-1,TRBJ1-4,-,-,CASSDTGTGKLFF,TGCGCCAGCAGTGATACAGGGACGGGAAAACTGTTTTTT
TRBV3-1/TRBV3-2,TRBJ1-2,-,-,CASSAPLRGAHGYTF,TGTGCCAGCAGTGCCCCCTTACGGGGTGCGCATGGCTACACCTTC
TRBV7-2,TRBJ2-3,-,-,CASSLRTAEDTQYF,TGTGCCAGCAGCTTACGTACAGCCGAAGATACGCAGTATTTT